This passage covers 4 T cell receptor beta chains from one sample sequenced in a study of identical twins. A single record per CDR3 protein comes from TCRdb applying MiXCR to the 5' RACE reads. The table lists a few hundred thousand distinct CDR3 sequences, under 9% of them singletons. In addition, the sample was reused for a study of yellow fever vaccine responses in identical twins.

Sample: memory (CD45RO+) T cells sorted from blood. The receptors come from a woman in her late teens or twenties in good health.

The chain joins TRBV19 to TRBJ2-5; TRBD2 agrees at 9 bases. The germline gives CDR1 LNHDA, CDR2 SQIVND (reference sequence). The CDR3 totals 16 residues. The trim removed 3 bases at V and 2 bases at J, leaving 7 bases unmatched. The CDR3 region is CASSMSGGGGQETQYF. Here the CDR3 DNA reads TGTGCCAGTAGTATGTCGGGCGGGGGGGGACAAGAGACCCAGTACTTC. The whole variable domain, remainder taken from reference TRBV19 and TRBJ2-5, is DGGITQSPKYLFRKEGQNVTLSCEQNLNHDAMYWYRQDPGQGLRLIYYSQIVNDFQKGDIAEGYSVSREKKESFPLTVTSAQKNPTAFYLCASSMSGGGGQETQYFGPGTRLLVL.

Only a few counts were recorded for this clonotype. The V and J genes are TRBV20-1 and TRBJ2-1, with 9 bases lining up with TRBD1. This CDR3 has 17 residues. Trimming cost V 5 bases and J 0 bases; bases outside gene matches: 11. CDR1 and CDR2 from the germline V gene are DFQATT and SNEGSKA (reference sequence). Here the CDR3 reads CSAAGQGSAGSYNEQFF. CDR3 sequence (DNA): TGCAGTGCTGCTGGACAGGGGTCAGCGGGCTCCTACAATGAGCAGTTCTTC.

This clonotype was detected ten times or more. The chain employs TRBV20-1 and TRBJ2-7; D is uncertain. This CDR3 comprises 14 residues. The germline V gene encodes CDR1 DFQATT and CDR2 SNEGSKA (reference sequence). V lost 0 bases and J 4 bases, leaving 13 bases between the germline ends. In DNA form, the CDR3 reads TGCAGTGCTAGAGATATGGCAGGCCCTTACGAGCAGTACGTC. Residues: CSARDMAGPYEQYV.

The chain carries TRBV6-1 and TRBJ2-3; 13 bases map to TRBD2. Unmatched junction bases numbered 6, after V lost 5 bases and J lost 4 bases. Looked up from germline, CDR1 is MNHNS and CDR2 is SASEGT. The CDR3 sequence is 16 residues long. The CDR3 spells CASSPGLAGAPDTQYF. The CDR3 DNA sequence: TGTGCCAGCAGTCCCGGACTAGCGGGAGCCCCAGATACGCAGTATTTT.